This entry is about one T cell receptor beta chain. Its antigen is still unknown. The data belong to a study of cytomegalovirus exposure and HLA in healthy donors. General study results and limits: Serostatus for CMV was the only available immune exposure information. Listed as cytomegalovirus-associated were roughly 180 TCR beta chains. Rare TCR sequences predominated, though certain public TCRs were found in many donors. Later, TCR association rates were found to vary by HLA locus, highest for DRB1 and lowest for HLA-C.

V shed 7 bases and J 1 base; nucleotides not matched to a gene: 7. Germline lookup yields CDR1 MNHNS and CDR2 SASEGT. CDR3 length: 15 amino acids. This PCR relied on a set of 60 Vbeta primers and 13 Jbeta primers. TCRdb's copy holds only in-frame clones and misses some; the assay was immunoSEQ multiplex PCR. The sample holds roughly 150,000 clones, around two thirds seen once. The sample comprised PBMCs. The clonotype comes from a woman aged 55 to 70 in good health and CMV-seropositive. The rearrangement uses TRBV6-1 and TRBJ2-1; 7 bases map to TRBD2. The CDR3 spells CASMKTSLSYNEQFF. CDR3 coding DNA: TGTGCCAGCATGAAGACTAGCCTATCCTACAATGAGCAGTTCTTC.